These T cell receptor beta chains were read from a single sample in a study of Tregs in tolerant kidney transplant recipients. Assay: immunoSEQ multiplex PCR; the TCRdb copy retains only in-frame clones and omits some. The sample records approximately 20,000 clones, about 84% being singletons. Source: CD8+ T cells from blood (PBMCs), taken 6 months after the transplant. Source of these receptors: a human patient who received a combined kidney and bone marrow transplant. Some T cells may be transferred from the graft donor. The CDR3 runs from the conserved cysteine through the conserved F or W. The D gene is left open where the match is weak. Size tells how often a clone was seen (once, few, many) or the class of an expanded clone, and some rows leave it out.

d_call,clone_size,v_call,j_call,cdr3_aa,cdr3_nt
TRBD1,-,TRBV13,TRBJ2-5,CASSPRTGGAGETQYF,TGTGCCAGCAGCCCCCGGACAGGGGGCGCGGGAGAGACCCAGTACTTC
-,-,TRBV5-6,TRBJ1-6,CASSGLSSYNSPLHF,TGTGCCAGCAGCGGGCTAAGCTCCTATAATTCACCCCTCCACTTT
-,-,TRBV29-1,TRBJ1-1,CSVEVQGWAFF,TGCAGCGTTGAAGTACAGGGTTGGGCTTTCTTT
TRBD1,-,TRBV28,TRBJ1-2,CASSLMGQAGWGIGYTF,TGTGCCAGCAGTTTAATGGGACAGGCCGGCTGGGGTATTGGCTACACCTTC
-,-,TRBV19,TRBJ2-3,CASSIGAGAPDTQYF,TGTGCCAGTAGTATAGGCGCGGGGGCCCCAGATACGCAGTATTTT
-,-,TRBV4-2,TRBJ2-3,CASSQSDNPTDTQYF,TGTGCCAGCAGCCAGTCCGACAACCCCACAGATACGCAGTATTTT
-,-,TRBV11-3,TRBJ2-1,CASSLVPTNEQFF,TGTGCCAGCAGCTTAGTACCGACAAATGAGCAGTTCTTC
-,-,TRBV6-1,TRBJ2-7,CASSEGSSYEQYF,TGTGCCAGCAGTGAGGGCAGCAGCTACGAGCAGTACTTC
TRBD2,-,TRBV9,TRBJ2-7,CASSVGASGSYEQYF,TGTGCCAGCAGCGTAGGGGCTAGCGGGAGCTACGAGCAGTACTTC
-,-,TRBV9,TRBJ2-1,CASSSQGEQFF,TGTGCCAGCAGCTCGCAGGGTGAGCAGTTCTTC
-,once,TRBV27,TRBJ2-7,CASSLRGMGGRPSYEQYF,TGTGCCAGCAGTTTAAGGGGGATGGGCGGGCGCCCCTCCTACGAGCAGTACTTC
TRBD1,-,TRBV10-2,TRBJ2-1,CASRFTGTGYKGEQFF,TGCGCCAGCAGATTTACCGGGACAGGGTATAAAGGTGAGCAGTTCTTC
-,-,TRBV7-7,TRBJ2-6,CASSMRLPQSRANVLTF,TGTGCCAGCAGCATGAGGTTGCCACAAAGTCGGGCCAACGTCCTGACTTTC
TRBD1,once,TRBV14,TRBJ2-7,CASSQADRELHEQYF,TGTGCCAGCAGCCAAGCTGACAGGGAGCTTCACGAGCAGTACTTC
TRBD2,-,TRBV7-9,TRBJ2-1,CASRGLASSYNEQFF,TGTGCCAGCAGAGGACTAGCGAGCTCCTACAATGAGCAGTTCTTC
TRBD1,-,TRBV19,TRBJ1-5,CASKDRDANQPQHF,TGTGCCAGTAAAGACAGGGACGCGAATCAGCCCCAGCATTTT
TRBD2,once,TRBV7-9,TRBJ2-1,CASSGYLAGGYNEQFF,TGTGCCAGCAGCGGATATCTAGCGGGAGGCTACAATGAGCAGTTCTTC
-,-,TRBV7-3,TRBJ2-7,CASSPSRDFYEQYF,TGTGCCAGCAGCCCATCCCGGGACTTCTACGAGCAGTACTTC
TRBD1,few,TRBV28,TRBJ2-7,CASSGLRGQGNEQYF,TGTGCCAGCAGCGGGCTGAGGGGACAGGGGAACGAGCAGTACTTC
TRBD1,-,TRBV28,TRBJ1-1,CASSPDRGYVWNTEAFF,TGTGCCAGCAGCCCGGACAGGGGTTATGTTTGGAACACTGAAGCTTTCTTT
-,-,TRBV7-6,TRBJ2-5,CASSLVRGARETQYF,TGTGCCAGCAGCTTAGTGCGGGGCGCCAGGGAGACCCAGTACTTC
-,once,TRBV4-3,TRBJ1-2,CASSPLLQGIAAKASGYTF,TGCGCCAGCAGCCCCCTACTACAAGGAATCGCAGCAAAAGCTTCTGGCTACACCTTC
-,-,TRBV7-2,TRBJ2-2,CASTLLAGTGELFF,TGTGCCAGCACCCTTCTGGCGGGTACCGGGGAGCTGTTTTTT
-,-,TRBV6-5,TRBJ2-7,CASSYADSYEQYF,TGTGCCAGCAGTTACGCGGACAGTTACGAGCAGTACTTC